The present TCR beta chain was sequenced within a study of blood T cell repertoires in COVID-19. The CDR3 runs 15 residues. The V gene's germline CDR1 is LGHNA and CDR2 YSLEER. Germline trimming cut 0 bases from V and 8 bases from J; bases unmatched to any gene: 5. Authors' processing steps: Reference gene primer amplification in the assay estimated nucleated cell counts. The method was immunoSEQ multiplex PCR; TCRdb's version includes in-frame clones alone and lacks a portion of them. The D gene and trimming were derived from the DNA, and the V and J assignments and clone size from that table. Here the sample spans some 70,000 clones, almost 90% being singletons.

J is TRBJ2-1 and V is TRBV4-3; 9 bases agree with TRBD1. The sequenced sample was peripheral blood. The clonotype comes from a middle-aged man with acute or convalescent COVID-19. This chain's CDR3 is CASSQDRGQGDEQFF. The CDR3 DNA is TGCGCCAGCAGCCAAGATAGGGGACAGGGCGATGAGCAGTTCTTC.